What follows are 2 T cell receptor beta chains derived from one specimen sequenced in a study of T cell repertoires in ileal Crohn's disease. Some clones are missing from TCRdb's copy, which holds only in-frame ones; the method was immunoSEQ multiplex PCR. The sample includes 25,000 to 30,000 clones, roughly 78% of them seen just once. The sequenced material came from ileal tissue. The receptors stem from an adult with Crohn's disease.

The rearrangement uses TRBV19 and TRBJ2-5, with D maybe TRBD1 (7 bases). The last part of the DNA fits TRBJ2-7 better; the J call may be wrong. The CDR3 extends over 15 amino acids. The V gene's germline CDR1 is LNHDA and CDR2 SQIVND (reference sequence). The CDR3 protein is CANNQGGESNYEQYF. The CDR3 DNA follows: TGTGCCAATAACCAGGGGGGAGAGAGCAACTACGAGCAGTACTTC.

The chain employs TRBV9 and TRBJ2-2; TRBD2 agrees at 10 bases. Germline lookup yields CDR1 SGDLS and CDR2 YYNGEE. The CDR3 is 16 residues long. V lost 3 bases, J lost 7 bases, and 9 bases stayed unmatched. CDR3 protein: CASSAPSGSFDGELFF. The CDR3 nucleotides are TGTGCCAGCAGCGCGCCTAGCGGGAGTTTTGACGGGGAGCTGTTTTTT.